This T cell receptor beta chain derives from a study of cytomegalovirus exposure and HLA in healthy donors. Study results and limitations: TRBV6-2, TRBV6-3 and some other V segments were unresolvable in 87-base-pair reads. CMV serostatus was the sole immune exposure data available.

Use of 60 Vbeta and 13 Jbeta primers characterized the PCR. Libraries were prepared by immunoSEQ multiplex PCR; TCRdb keeps only in-frame clonotypes and omits some of them. The sample has some 140,000 clones, 79% seen once; the top ten hold approximately 3%. This CDR3 has 17 amino acids. Trimming removed 0 bases from V and 0 bases from J, with 15 bases in between. Germline loops: CDR1 SGHDT, CDR2 YYEEEE. Comment on this clone: No antigen is known for it.

The clonotype was recovered from a female donor in good health and CMV-seronegative. V and J are TRBV5-6 and TRBJ2-5, with D maybe TRBD2 (6 bases). Sequences were obtained from PBMCs. The chain's CDR3 is CASSLDLGTLYQETQYF. DNA of the CDR3: TGTGCCAGCAGCTTGGATCTCGGGACTCTCTACCAAGAGACCCAGTACTTC.